This TCR beta chain was retrieved from a study of T cell clones after liver transplantation. Broader study findings: A larger donor-reactive than third-party decline suggested partial antigen-specific deletion. These preliminary findings come from unstandardized post-transplant sampling times.

Comment on this clone: Its target is unknown.

Sorting of unstimulated PBMCs yielded separate CD3+CD4+ and CD3+CD8+ fractions. The length of the CDR3 is 11 residues. The V and J ends lost 3 bases and 10 bases respectively, with 7 bases between them. Germline V gene lookup returns CDR1 MDHEN and CDR2 SYDVKM. Assay used: immunoSEQ multiplex PCR; TCRdb lists only in-frame clones, some missing. This sample has 20,000 to 30,000 clones, with almost 70% found just once. This receptor was taken from a human donor who received a liver transplant. The rearrangement links TRBV28 to TRBJ2-1; D is undetermined. The source material was CD4+ T cells from blood, sampled before liver transplant. CDR3 sequence: CASSFFGEQFF. The CDR3, as DNA: TGTGCCAGCAGTTTCTTCGGGGAGCAGTTCTTC.